The 19 T cell receptor beta chains listed next were all sequenced from one sample in a study of shared clonotypes between healthy human individuals. Sequencing was performed with immunoSEQ multiplex PCR; in TCRdb, only in-frame clones are kept and a portion is missing. This sample has approximately 1,000,000 clones, with 75% to 85% found just once. Sequencing was performed on memory CD4+ T cells from PBMCs. Subset meaning: CD45RA-negative fraction. These receptors came from a young man in good health. Some clones in this sample may be carry-over from other donors' samples.

The chain recombines TRBV19 with TRBJ2-6; TRBD1 matches at 7 bases. The CDR3 totals 15 residues. Per the germline V gene, CDR1 is LNHDA and CDR2 is SQIVND (reference sequence). J was trimmed by 4 bases and V by 5 bases; bases with no gene match: 5. The CDR3 spells CASSEGAGGANVLTF. The CDR3 DNA sequence: TGTGCCAGTAGTGAGGGGGCTGGCGGGGCCAACGTCCTGACTTTC.

The chain uses TRBV18 and TRBJ2-3; the match to TRBD2 covers 8 bases. Germline V gene data show CDR1 as KGHSH and CDR2 as LQKENI. V was pared by 3 bases and J by 8 bases, with 1 base of the junction left unmatched. There are 12 residues in the CDR3. The CDR3 DNA follows: TGTGCCAGCTCACCTGCGGGGGGTACGCAGTATTTT. This gives the protein CASSPAGGTQYF.

The rearrangement joins TRBV11-2 to TRBJ2-5, with D hard to call. In germline, CDR1 is SGHAT, CDR2 FQNNGV. The CDR3 length is 12 residues. V was pared by 5 bases and J by 5 bases, with 9 bases between. The CDR3 protein is CASSRLEETQYF. The CDR3 bases are TGTGCCAGCAGCCGCCTAGAGGAGACCCAGTACTTC.

The chain has TRBV11-2 and TRBJ2-7; D might be TRBD1 or TRBD2, each matching 5 bases. Germline CDR1 and CDR2: SGHAT and FQNNGV. The CDR3 loop spans 15 amino acids. V was clipped by 1 base and J by 0 bases, with 10 bases between them. CDR3 nucleotides: TGTGCCAGCAGCTTAGCGGGGCGACTCTCCTACGAGCAGTACTTC. It translates to CASSLAGRLSYEQYF.

V and J are TRBV4-2 and TRBJ1-5; no clear D gene. V dropped 0 bases and J dropped 7 bases, with 13 bases sitting between them. Looked up from germline, CDR1 is LGHNA and CDR2 is YNFKEQ. This CDR3 region has 15 residues. CDR3 in amino acids: CASSQEHGTVQPQHF. CDR3 coding DNA: TGTGCCAGCAGCCAAGAGCACGGTACGGTCCAGCCCCAGCATTTT.

Only one count was recorded for this clone. The V and J genes are TRBV7-2 and TRBJ2-7; 13 positions match TRBD2. Germline trimming cut 3 bases from V and 0 bases from J; bases unmatched to any gene: 8. Per germline, CDR1 SGHTA and CDR2 FQGNSA. The CDR3 has 18 residues. The CDR3 bases are TGTGCCAGCAGCTTGGGCGACGGGACTAGCGGGACCTCCTACGAGCAGTACTTC. It translates to CASSLGDGTSGTSYEQYF. The complete variable domain, with remaining parts taken from reference TRBV7-2 and TRBJ2-7, reads GAGVSQSPSNKVTEKGKDVELRCDPISGHTALYWYRQSLGQGLEFLIYFQGNSAPDKSGLPSDRFSAERTGGSVSTLTIQRTQQEDSAVYLCASSLGDGTSGTSYEQYFGPGTRLTVT.

V and J are TRBV5-1 and TRBJ2-5, with 7 bases fitting TRBD2. The CDR3 is 14 residues long. Germline CDR1 and CDR2: SGHRS and YFSETQ. V dropped 4 bases and J dropped 5; count of bases not matched to a gene: 8. CDR3 amino acids: CASSAVGGTETQYF. CDR3 sequence (DNA): TGCGCCAGCAGCGCGGTCGGGGGGACGGAGACCCAGTACTTC.

In regard to this clone: Other nucleotide sequences in the sample specify the same CDR3. The V call is TRBV7-2, the J call TRBJ1-5, with D hard to call. The length of the CDR3 is 13 residues. The germline gives CDR1 SGHTA, CDR2 FQGNSA. V was pared by 1 base and J by 7 bases, with 8 bases between. In DNA, the CDR3 is TGTGCCAGCAGCTTAGGCCTTGGGCAGCCCCAGCATTTT. It specifies CASSLGLGQPQHF.

This clone was picked up a small number of times. The same CDR3 also results from other DNA sequences found in this sample. This chain uses TRBV10-3 with TRBJ1-4; D ambiguous. Germline V gives CDR1 ENHRY, CDR2 SYGVKD. The CDR3 extends over 12 amino acids. Trimming pared 0 bases from V and 8 bases from J, leaving 4 bases between. In nucleotides, the CDR3 is TGTGCCATCAGTGAGTCGCGGGAAAAACTGTTTTTT. Translated: CAISESREKLFF.

The chain joins TRBV7-2 to TRBJ2-5, with D unclear. Germline CDR1 SGHTA, CDR2 FQGNSA. Trimming left V 1 base short and J 5 bases short, with 14 bases between. This CDR3 region has 15 residues. The CDR3 loop is CASSLGSLRWETQYF. The CDR3 bases are TGTGCCAGCAGCTTAGGGTCCCTGAGGTGGGAGACCCAGTACTTC.

This chain joins TRBV6-1 and TRBJ2-3, with D possibly called TRBD1 or TRBD2 (5 bases each). CDR1 MNHNS and CDR2 SASEGT come from the germline V gene. The CDR3 has 14 amino acids. The ends were cut back, 8 bases at V and 3 bases at J, with 15 bases in the middle. CDR3 sequence (DNA): TGTGCCAGCGTGGGGACGTACCGAACAGATACGCAGTATTTT. Residues: CASVGTYRTDTQYF.

The gene calls are TRBV4-1 and TRBJ2-1; TRBD1 is a possible D gene (5 bases). This CDR3 has 14 residues. The germline gives CDR1 MGHRA, CDR2 YSYEKL. V lost 4 bases and J 3 bases, leaving 10 bases between the germline ends. The CDR3 coding sequence is TGCGCCAGCAGCCCCGGCAGGGACTACAATGAGCAGTTCTTC. This sequence encodes CASSPGRDYNEQFF.

The chain employs TRBV5-1 and TRBJ2-3; maybe TRBD2 (5 bases). There are 16 residues in the CDR3. Trimming left V 0 bases short and J 2 bases short, with 13 bases between. CDR1 is SGHRS, CDR2 YFSETQ, per germline. CDR3 sequence: CASSLDASLPTDTQYF. In DNA form, the CDR3 reads TGCGCCAGCAGCTTGGATGCTAGCCTTCCCACAGATACGCAGTATTTT.

The chain carries TRBV30 and TRBJ2-5; no clear D. The V end was cut by 2 bases, the J end by 2 bases, with 6 bases between. The CDR3 spans 12 residues. Germline V CDR1 and CDR2: GTSNPN, SVGIG (reference sequence). The DNA of the CDR3 is TGTGCCTGGAGTCCCCTTCAAGAGACCCAGTACTTC. This translates into CAWSPLQETQYF.

This clone was observed a handful of times. CDR3 sequence (DNA): TGCAGCTCAACATCCGGATCCGGGGCCAAAAACATTCAGTACTTC. Translating it yields CSSTSGSGAKNIQYF. The V call is TRBV29-1, the J call TRBJ2-4, with D uncertain. CDR3 length: 15 residues. With 8 bases removed from V and 1 base from J, the gap between germline ends came to 18 bases. CDR1 is SQVTM and CDR2 is ANQGSEA in the germline V gene.

This chain joins TRBV30 and TRBJ1-2; the D is unclear. This CDR3 region has 12 residues. V was pared by 7 bases and J by 4 bases, with 13 bases between. Per germline, CDR1 GTSNPN and CDR2 SVGIG (reference sequence). The CDR3 loop reads CAFLAGPYGYTF. CDR3 sequence (DNA): TGTGCCTTCTTGGCAGGCCCCTATGGCTACACCTTC.

V gene TRBV18 combines with J gene TRBJ2-3; no clear D gene. The V end was cut by 2 bases, the J end by 2 bases, with 8 bases between. Germline values: CDR1 KGHSH, CDR2 LQKENI. This CDR3 is built from 14 residues. CDR3 nucleotide sequence: TGTGCCAGCTCACCAGACCCTTACACAGATACGCAGTATTTT. Residues: CASSPDPYTDTQYF.

This clone was recorded at least ten times. This rearrangement joins TRBV7-2 to TRBJ2-7; 8 bases align to TRBD2. Germline CDR1 is SGHTA and CDR2 is FQGNSA. CDR3 length: 15 amino acids. V trimming: 2 bases; J trimming: 0 bases; junction bases outside the gene matches: 3. The CDR3, as DNA: TGTGCCAGCAGCTTATTTAGCGGGGTCTCCTACGAGCAGTACTTC. Residues: CASSLFSGVSYEQYF.

The chain is built from TRBV18 and TRBJ2-7; no firm D call. Germline loops: CDR1 KGHSH, CDR2 LQKENI. The V gene lost 0 bases and the J gene lost 1 base, with 7 bases spanning the gap. The CDR3 runs 14 residues. The CDR3 loop is CASSPPPRSYEQYF. CDR3 bases: TGTGCCAGCTCACCACCACCCCGATCCTACGAGCAGTACTTC.